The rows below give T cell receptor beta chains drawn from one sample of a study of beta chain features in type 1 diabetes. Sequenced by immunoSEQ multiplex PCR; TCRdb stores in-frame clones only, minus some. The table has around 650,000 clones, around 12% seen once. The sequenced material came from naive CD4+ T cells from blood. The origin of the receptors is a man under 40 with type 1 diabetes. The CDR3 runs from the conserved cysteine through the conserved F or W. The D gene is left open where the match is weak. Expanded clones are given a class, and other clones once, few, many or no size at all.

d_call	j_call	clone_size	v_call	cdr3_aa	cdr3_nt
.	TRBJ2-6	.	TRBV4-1	CASSQVFGAGANVLTF	TGCGCCAGCAGCCAAGTATTCGGGGCTGGGGCCAACGTCCTGACTTTC
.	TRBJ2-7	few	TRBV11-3	CASSLIANYEQYF	TGTGCCAGCAGCTTAATTGCGAACTACGAGCAGTACTTC
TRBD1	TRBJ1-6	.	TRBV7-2	CASSFRQGGRNNSPLHF	TGTGCCAGCAGCTTCCGACAGGGAGGGAGAAATAATTCACCCCTCCACTTT
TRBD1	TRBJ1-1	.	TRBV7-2	CASSPTGAVNTEAFF	TGTGCCAGCAGCCCAACAGGGGCAGTGAACACTGAAGCTTTCTTT
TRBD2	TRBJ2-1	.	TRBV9	CASSSSGDYNEQFF	TGTGCCAGCAGTTCCAGCGGGGACTACAATGAGCAGTTCTTC
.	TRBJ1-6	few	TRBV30	CAWSSGSVGSLHF	TGTGCCTGGAGTTCCGGGTCTGTAGGGTCCCTCCACTTT
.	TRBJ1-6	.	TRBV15	CATSRESSPPLHF	TGTGCCACCAGCAGAGAGTCCTCCCCACCCCTCCACTTT
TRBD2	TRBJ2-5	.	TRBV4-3	CASSQGQYQGGETQYF	TGCGCCAGCAGCCAAGGACAGTACCAGGGAGGGGAGACCCAGTACTTC
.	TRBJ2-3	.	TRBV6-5	CASSYSYTDTQYF	TGTGCCAGCAGTTACTCCTATACAGATACGCAGTATTTT
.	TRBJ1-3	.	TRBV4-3	CASSQEQVSGNTIYF	TGCGCCAGCAGCCAAGAACAGGTCTCTGGAAACACCATATATTTT
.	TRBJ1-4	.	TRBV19	CASRSRKDEKLFF	TGTGCCAGTAGGTCACGGAAGGATGAAAAACTGTTTTTT
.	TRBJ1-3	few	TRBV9	CASSVEGYGNTIYF	TGTGCCAGCAGCGTAGAAGGGTATGGAAACACCATATATTTT
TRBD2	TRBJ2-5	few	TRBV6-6	CASSQPLAGEQETQYF	TGTGCCAGCAGCCAACCTCTAGCGGGGGAACAAGAGACCCAGTACTTC
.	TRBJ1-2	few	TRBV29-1	CSAADIRGYGYTF	TGCAGCGCCGCAGACATACGCGGCTATGGCTACACCTTC
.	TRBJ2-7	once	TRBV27	CASSLYGSANYEQYF	TGTGCCAGCAGTTTATACGGGAGCGCTAACTACGAGCAGTACTTC
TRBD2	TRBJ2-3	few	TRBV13	CASSLILAGGTDTQYF	TGTGCCAGCAGCCTCATACTAGCGGGGGGCACAGATACGCAGTATTTT
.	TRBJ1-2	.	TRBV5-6	CASSSYGSGGYTF	TGTGCCAGCAGCTCATACGGAAGCGGAGGGTACACCTTC
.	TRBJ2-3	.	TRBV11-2	CASSSRGNGDTQYF	TGTGCCAGCAGCTCCCGGGGTAACGGAGATACGCAGTATTTT
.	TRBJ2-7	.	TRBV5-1	CASSFTGPESYEQYF	TGCGCCAGCAGCTTCACGGGGCCGGAGTCTTACGAGCAGTACTTC
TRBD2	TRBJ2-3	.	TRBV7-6	CASSFSGGSQDTQYF	TGTGCCAGCAGCTTTAGCGGGGGGTCACAAGATACGCAGTATTTT
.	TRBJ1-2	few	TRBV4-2	CASSQDASTASNYGYTF	TGTGCCAGCAGCCAAGATGCCTCGACAGCTTCTAACTATGGCTACACCTTC
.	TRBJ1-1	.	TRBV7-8	CASSLSTVSTEAFF	TGTGCCAGCAGCCTGTCGACTGTTAGCACTGAAGCTTTCTTT
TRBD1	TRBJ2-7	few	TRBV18	CASSSGQGPTVQYF	TGTGCCAGCTCATCGGGACAGGGGCCTACGGTGCAGTACTTC